What follows are 8 T cell receptor beta chains derived from one specimen sequenced in a study of blood T cell repertoires in COVID-19. Profiling relied on immunoSEQ multiplex PCR, and the TCRdb table lists in-frame clones only, not all of them. Of about 220,000 clones listed, around 83% are singletons. Sequencing was performed on PBMCs or T cells enriched from blood (not recorded which). The receptors derive from a woman between 35 and 50 years old who had recovered from COVID-19.

The V gene is TRBV9, the J gene TRBJ2-3, with D unresolved. Germline V gene lookup returns CDR1 SGDLS and CDR2 YYNGEE. The CDR3 loop spans 13 amino acids. The ends were cut back, 0 bases at V and 6 bases at J, with 8 bases in the middle. CDR3 sequence reads: CASSVGAADTQYF. The CDR3 DNA sequence: TGTGCCAGCAGCGTAGGGGCCGCGGATACGCAGTATTTT.

This chain connects TRBV2 to TRBJ1-2; 10 bases fit TRBD1. CDR3 length equals 17 residues. In germline, CDR1 is SNHLY, CDR2 FYNNEI. The trim removed 10 bases at V and 1 base at J, leaving 15 bases unmatched. CDR3 DNA sequence: TGTGCCACCGTTCTGTGGGACAGGGGTCGTAGTAACTATGGCTACACCTTC. Encoded protein: CATVLWDRGRSNYGYTF.

This clone came up many times. The chain employs TRBV2 and TRBJ1-6; D is ambiguous. Germline V lookup: CDR1 SNHLY, CDR2 FYNNEI. The CDR3 extends over 11 amino acids. The V end lost 6 bases, the J end lost 14 bases, and 11 bases lay between the germline ends. The CDR3 region is CASRGPSSLHF. CDR3 DNA sequence: TGTGCCAGCAGGGGCCCGTCCTCCCTCCACTTT.

This sequence joins TRBV6-2 or TRBV6-3 and TRBJ2-7, with TRBD2 matching over 8 bases. After removal of 6 bases from V and 0 bases from J, the junction contained 13 bases not matched to a gene. This CDR3 contains 17 residues. Germline CDR1 and CDR2: MNHEY and SVGEGT. CDR3: CASSRFIAGLISYEQYV. The CDR3 DNA reads TGTGCCAGCAGCCGTTTCATAGCGGGACTAATCTCCTACGAGCAGTACGTC.

CDR3 region: CASRSDSVKEAFF. As DNA, the CDR3 is TGTGCCAGCAGATCGGACAGTGTAAAAGAAGCTTTCTTT. The chain couples TRBV25-1 to TRBJ1-1; a weak D match, TRBD1 (6 bases). The germline gives CDR1 MGHDK, CDR2 SYGVNS. Trimming pared 6 bases from V and 8 bases from J, leaving 16 bases between. This CDR3 spans 13 amino acids.

This sequence joins TRBV6-6 and TRBJ2-5; D unresolved. Germline assignment: CDR1 MNHNY and CDR2 SVGAGI (reference sequence). The CDR3 totals 12 residues. Deletions cut 9 bases from V and 5 bases from J, with 13 bases between. This chain's CDR3 is CASQFVLETQYF. Written as DNA, the CDR3 is TGTGCCAGTCAGTTTGTATTGGAGACCCAGTACTTC.

The CDR3: CASSGDRRQGTGANVLTF. CDR3 bases: TGTGCCAGCAGTGGCGACCGGCGACAGGGTACGGGGGCCAACGTCCTGACTTTC. The chain has TRBV6-1 and TRBJ2-6, with 7 bases matching TRBD1. The germline CDR1 and CDR2 sequences are MNHNS and SASEGT. This CDR3 comprises 18 residues. V gave up 4 bases and J gave up 4 bases; unmatched junction bases: 13.

The CDR3 DNA follows: TGTGCCAGCAGCTTTATGGCCTCCACAGATACGCAGTATTTT. Protein product: CASSFMASTDTQYF. The chain couples TRBV7-2 to TRBJ2-3; D is ambiguous. Trimming took off 3 bases at V and 2 bases at J, with 9 bases between the two ends. This CDR3 is 14 amino acids long. CDR1 and CDR2 from the germline V gene are SGHTA and FQGNSA.